These 21 T cell receptor beta chains came from one sample sequenced in a study of breast tumors, draining lymph nodes, adjacent tissues (dated by TCRdb to the mid-2010s). Library generation was performed with multiplex PCR. Sequencing used an Illumina HiSeq 2000. TCRdb took the public reads, trimmed them with fastp at Q25, ran MiXCR for clone calling and kept in-frame beta chains. All rows with the same CDR3 protein become a single entry with the most common DNA and genes. A total of 190,000 or so distinct CDR3 sequences appear in this sample, 30% to 40% of them only once. The top ten constitute more than 4% of the sample. Lymph node samples came from the axillary draining lymph nodes of breast cancer patients. Sequenced sample: axillary lymph node tissue. These receptors came from a female donor with breast cancer. Some clones in this sample may be carry-over from other donors' samples.

Note on this clonotype: The junction and the germline gene differ at one end; a read error may be behind it. V and J are TRBV5-1 and TRBJ1-2; D gene ambiguous. The germline gives CDR1 SGHRS, CDR2 YFSETQ. There are 12 residues in the CDR3. CDR3 protein: CASSLDGKGHTF. CDR3 sequence (DNA): TGCGCCAGCAGCTTGGATGGGAAAGGCCACACCTTT. The variable domain in full, completed from reference TRBV5-1 and TRBJ1-2, reads KAGVTQTPRYLIKTRGQQVTLSCSPISGHRSVSWYQQTPGQGLQFLFEYFSETQRNKGNFPGRFSGRQFSNSRSEMNVSTLELGDSALYLCASSLDGKGHTFGSGTRLTVV.

Turning to this clonotype: Given the absence of the conserved phenylalanine or tryptophan at the CDR3 end, a read error is likely. The rearrangement links TRBV5-5 to TRBJ2-1, with 7 bases matching TRBD2. The junction had 17 bases not matched to a gene; V was cut back by 3 bases and J by 8 bases. The CDR3 covers 17 residues. The germline V gene encodes CDR1 SGHKS and CDR2 YYEKEE (reference sequence). The CDR3 bases are TGTGCCAGCAGCTCCCCCCTTACCGGGGGGTTTGAGGATGAGCAGTTCCTC. The encoded protein is CASSSPLTGGFEDEQFL.

This clonotype has at least ten counts. The chain carries TRBV5-5 and TRBJ2-7, with a possible D match to TRBD1 (5 bases). Trimming took 1 base from V and 0 from J, leaving 17 bases between them. Germline assignment: CDR1 SGHKS and CDR2 YYEKEE (reference sequence). This CDR3 contains 17 residues. The CDR3 region has the DNA TGTGCCAGCAGCTTGACCCCACCAGGGCTGAGCTCCTACGAGCAGTACTTC. Its protein product is CASSLTPPGLSSYEQYF.

This clonotype was observed a few times. The gene calls are TRBV7-2 and TRBJ1-1; 9 nucleotides agree with TRBD1. V gave up 1 base and J gave up 11 bases; unmatched junction bases: 5. This CDR3 spans 13 amino acids. Germline V lookup: CDR1 SGHTA, CDR2 FQGNSA. The DNA of the CDR3 is TGTGCCAGCAGCTTAGTAGGGACAGGGACGGCTTTCTTT. Amino acids: CASSLVGTGTAFF.

The table lists this clonotype with many counts. V and J are TRBV20-1 and TRBJ1-5, with D possibly being TRBD1 (6 bases). The CDR3 is made up of 13 amino acids. Trimming took off 1 base at V and 3 bases at J, with 7 bases between the two ends. CDR1 is DFQATT, CDR2 SNEGSKA, per germline (reference sequence). The CDR3 region is CSARGGANQPQHF. CDR3 sequence (DNA): TGCAGTGCTAGAGGGGGGGCCAATCAGCCCCAGCATTTT.

This clonotype was observed at least ten times. V gene TRBV20-1 combines with J gene TRBJ2-7, with 9 positions matching TRBD1. CDR1 is DFQATT, CDR2 SNEGSKA, per germline (reference sequence). This CDR3 contains 14 residues. V was pared by 7 bases and J by 2 bases, with 9 bases of the junction left unmatched. The chain's CDR3 is CSVHRGDRAYEQYF. CDR3 DNA sequence: TGCAGTGTTCACCGTGGGGACAGGGCCTACGAGCAGTACTTC.

This clonotype was recorded at least ten times. V and J are TRBV7-2 and TRBJ2-3; 12 bases map to TRBD1. Unmatched junction bases numbered 5, after V lost 2 bases and J lost 5 bases. This CDR3 region has 16 residues. Germline V gives CDR1 SGHTA, CDR2 FQGNSA. In nucleotides, the CDR3 is TGTGCCAGCAGCTTAAAAGGGACAGGGGGCTTAGATACGCAGTATTTT. It encodes CASSLKGTGGLDTQYF.

This clonotype was observed at least ten times. The chain is built from TRBV5-5 and TRBJ1-2, with D possibly matching TRBD1 (6 bases). Germline CDR1 is SGHKS and CDR2 is YYEKEE (reference sequence). V was cut by 0 bases and J by 3 bases, with 12 bases left in between. The CDR3 is 15 residues long. The CDR3 bases are TGTGCCAGCAGCTTGGGTGGGGGCCGTCACTATGGCTACACCTTC. It yields the protein CASSLGGGRHYGYTF.

Details on this clonotype: A much larger clone differs by one base, so this may be a read error. The chain employs TRBV20-1 and TRBJ2-3; TRBD1 matches at 8 bases. Germline values: CDR1 DFQATT, CDR2 SNEGSKA (reference sequence). The CDR3 consists of 18 residues. CDR3 sequence (DNA): TGCGGTGCTATAAGTTGGGAGGCTAGGACAGGGCGCACAGATACGCAGTATTTT. This translates into CGAISWEARTGRTDTQYF.

At least ten counts were recorded for this clonotype. The chain combines TRBV3-1 with TRBJ1-4; D gene unclear. V shed 0 bases and J shed 8 bases, with 10 bases lying between them. The CDR3 consists of 14 residues. The V gene's germline CDR1 is LGHDT and CDR2 YNNKEL (reference sequence). The CDR3 loop is CASSQDSDPEKLFF. In DNA form, the CDR3 reads TGTGCCAGCAGCCAAGATTCCGACCCCGAAAAACTGTTTTTT.

This clonotype was recorded at least ten times. The V and J genes are TRBV7-2 and TRBJ2-3; no reliable D call. V was clipped by 4 bases and J by 1 base, with 12 bases between them. This CDR3 has 15 amino acids. CDR1 SGHTA and CDR2 FQGNSA come from the germline V gene. The CDR3 spells CASSSQTAGTDTQYF. The CDR3 region has the DNA TGTGCCAGCAGCTCTCAGACGGCAGGCACAGATACGCAGTATTTT.

The gene calls are TRBV27 and TRBJ2-7, with D maybe TRBD2 (7 bases). Germline V gene lookup returns CDR1 MNHEY and CDR2 SMNVEV (reference sequence). This CDR3 has 14 residues. V dropped 3 bases and J dropped 2 bases, with 11 bases sitting between them. The CDR3 reads CASSFGGPAYEQYF. DNA for the CDR3: TGTGCCAGCAGTTTCGGGGGGCCGGCCTACGAGCAGTACTTC.

This clonotype was observed at least ten times. The chain couples TRBV9 to TRBJ2-7, with 8 bases that match TRBD2. Germline V lookup: CDR1 SGDLS, CDR2 YYNGEE. The CDR3 spans 12 residues. The J segment lost 7 bases and the V segment lost 3 bases, leaving 3 bases of the junction unmatched. The CDR3, as DNA: TGTGCCAGCAGCGCGGGGGGGAGAGAGCAGTACTTC. Amino acid sequence: CASSAGGREQYF.

This clonotype was observed many times. The chain has TRBV6-5 and TRBJ1-6; no reliable D call. The germline V gene encodes CDR1 MNHEY and CDR2 SVGAGI. V was cut by 6 bases and J by 1 base, with 19 bases left in between. This CDR3 comprises 18 residues. This CDR3 is CASSPGPRDGSYNSPLHF. CDR3 coding DNA: TGTGCCAGCAGCCCCGGACCCCGGGATGGATCCTATAATTCACCCCTCCACTTT.

This clonotype was observed many times. V is TRBV6-1 and J is TRBJ1-5, with TRBD1 identical over 7 bases. The CDR3 spans 11 residues. J gave up 6 bases and V 9 bases, and 2 bases lay outside the gene matches. The V gene's germline CDR1 is MNHNS and CDR2 SASEGT. The CDR3 sequence is CASGTAQPQHF. The CDR3 nucleotides are TGTGCCAGTGGGACAGCTCAGCCCCAGCATTTT.

Many counts were recorded for this clonotype. The chain combines TRBV24-1 with TRBJ2-5; the D call may be TRBD1 or TRBD2 (5 bases each). The CDR3 loop spans 14 amino acids. CDR1 and CDR2 (germline): KGHDR, SFDVKD. The V gene lost 3 bases and the J gene lost 4 bases, with 11 bases spanning the gap. CDR3 sequence: CATSDTGASETQYF. The CDR3 nucleotides read TGTGCCACCAGTGATACCGGGGCATCAGAGACCCAGTACTTC.

For this clonotype: This may arise from a read error, as a much more abundant clone is one base away. This chain uses TRBV5-4 with TRBJ2-3; the D is unclear. Germline lookup yields CDR1 SGHNT and CDR2 YYREEE (reference sequence). The CDR3 runs to 15 residues. V lost 1 base and J 1 base, leaving 10 bases between the germline ends. CDR3 in amino acids: CASSLPSSGTDTQYF. The CDR3 DNA reads as TGTGCCAGCAGCTTGCCCTCTTCCGGCACAGATACGCAGTATTTT.

A few counts support this clonotype. The CDR3 DNA is TGTGCCAGCAGCCCAAGGGGCCAGGGGAGCTTGGGGACTGAAGCTTTCTTT. Residues: CASSPRGQGSLGTEAFF. V gene TRBV11-1 combines with J gene TRBJ1-1; possible D gene TRBD1, 6 bases. The CDR3 is 17 amino acids. Per germline, CDR1 SGHAT and CDR2 FQDESV (reference sequence). Trimming removed 5 bases from V and 5 bases from J, with 24 bases in between.

This clonotype was picked up many times. The genes are TRBV12-3 or TRBV12-4 and TRBJ1-6; D is unresolved. Trimming left V 3 bases short and J 7 bases short, with 4 bases between. The CDR3 spans 12 residues. As DNA, the CDR3 is TGTGCCAGCAGTTTTTCCAATTCACCCCTCCACTTT. Its protein product is CASSFSNSPLHF.

This clonotype came up many times. The CDR3 sequence: CASSQGVFGYTF. In DNA form, the CDR3 reads TGTGCCAGCAGCCAGGGAGTGTTTGGCTACACCTTC. The chain joins TRBV3-1 to TRBJ1-2; D remains unclear. V was clipped by 3 bases and J by 7 bases, with 9 bases between them. CDR1 LGHDT and CDR2 YNNKEL come from the germline V gene (reference sequence). The CDR3 consists of 12 residues.

This clonotype was counted many times. The V gene is TRBV30, the J gene TRBJ1-4; D gene unclear. Trimming shortened V by 0 bases and J by 7 bases, and 9 bases separated the two germline ends. The CDR3 spans 13 residues. Germline assignment: CDR1 GTSNPN and CDR2 SVGIG (reference sequence). The CDR3, as DNA: TGTGCCTGGAGTGTACTAGGCGGTGAAAAACTGTTTTTT. Amino acid sequence: CAWSVLGGEKLFF. Variable domain in full (rest from reference TRBV30 and TRBJ1-4): SQTIHQWPATLVQPVGSPLSLECTVEGTSNPNLYWYRQAAGRGLQLLFYSVGIGQISSEVPQNLSASRPQDRQFILSSKKLLLSDSGFYLCAWSVLGGEKLFFGSGTQLSVL.